These T cell receptor beta chains were read from a single sample in a study of Graves' ophthalmopathy and Graves' hyperthyroidism. Each CDR3 protein gets one entry after TCRdb re-called the multiplex PCR reads with MiXCR. The repertoire has hundreds of thousands of distinct CDR3 sequences, roughly 20% of them found once; the top ten carry more than 5.5%. The sample comprised peripheral blood. The receptors were gathered from a woman between 18 and 29 years old with stable Graves' hyperthyroidism. Some clones in this sample may be carry-over from other donors' samples. The CDR3 runs from the conserved cysteine through the conserved F or W. Each record gives: J gene, V gene, clone size, D gene, CDR3 DNA, CDR3 protein. The D gene is left open where the match is weak. Clone sizes are given selectively: once, few, many, or a class where the clone is expanded.

j_call: TRBJ1-1; v_call: TRBV15; clone_size: -; d_call: TRBD1; cdr3_nt: TGTGCCACAACAGGGGGGGCAGTTGATAACACTGAAGCTTTCTTT; cdr3_aa: CATTGGAVDNTEAFF
j_call: TRBJ2-7; v_call: TRBV12-3/TRBV12-4; clone_size: few; d_call: TRBD1; cdr3_nt: TGTGCCAGCAGTTTCTGGGACAGCCAACACGAGCAGTACTTC; cdr3_aa: CASSFWDSQHEQYF
j_call: TRBJ1-2; v_call: TRBV3-1; clone_size: -; d_call: -; cdr3_nt: TGTGCCAGCAGCCACAGGACGTACTATGGCTACACCTTC; cdr3_aa: CASSHRTYYGYTF
j_call: TRBJ1-1; v_call: TRBV29-1; clone_size: many; d_call: TRBD1; cdr3_nt: TGCAGCGTTGGACAGGGGGCCGCCACTGAAGCTTTCTTT; cdr3_aa: CSVGQGAATEAFF
j_call: TRBJ1-1; v_call: TRBV12-3/TRBV12-4; clone_size: many; d_call: -; cdr3_nt: TGTGCCAGCTCCACGGGGGGATTGACTGAAGCTTTCTTT; cdr3_aa: CASSTGGLTEAFF
j_call: TRBJ1-2; v_call: TRBV29-1; clone_size: -; d_call: TRBD1; cdr3_nt: TGCAGCGTTCTAGGGACAGCAGATTATGGCTACACCTTC; cdr3_aa: CSVLGTADYGYTF
j_call: TRBJ2-2; v_call: TRBV28; clone_size: many; d_call: -; cdr3_nt: TGTGCCACCTCCCGGGGGGCCCTGAACACCGGGGAGCTGTTTTTT; cdr3_aa: CATSRGALNTGELFF
j_call: TRBJ1-2; v_call: TRBV18; clone_size: many; d_call: TRBD1; cdr3_nt: TGTGCCAGCTCACCTGCCCGGACAGGCGACTATGGCTACACCTTC; cdr3_aa: CASSPARTGDYGYTF
j_call: TRBJ1-1; v_call: TRBV19; clone_size: many; d_call: -; cdr3_nt: TGTGCCAGTAGTGGGAAGGAGCACACTGAAGCTTTCTTT; cdr3_aa: CASSGKEHTEAFF
j_call: TRBJ2-5; v_call: TRBV19; clone_size: few; d_call: TRBD1; cdr3_nt: TGTGCCAGTCATAACAGGGGCCAAGAGACCCAGTACTTC; cdr3_aa: CASHNRGQETQYF
j_call: TRBJ1-5; v_call: TRBV2; clone_size: many; d_call: -; cdr3_nt: TGTGCCAGCAGTGAATTCGGAGGGAGGCAGCCCCAGCATTTT; cdr3_aa: CASSEFGGRQPQHF
j_call: TRBJ1-2; v_call: TRBV6-5; clone_size: -; d_call: -; cdr3_nt: TGTGCCAGCAGTTACTCGATAGGGGTTGACTATGGCTACACCTTC; cdr3_aa: CASSYSIGVDYGYTF
j_call: TRBJ1-5; v_call: TRBV11-2; clone_size: many; d_call: -; cdr3_nt: TGTGCCAGCAGCTTAGGTCGTGGTGGACAATATAGCAATCAGCCCCAGCATTTT; cdr3_aa: CASSLGRGGQYSNQPQHF
j_call: TRBJ1-6; v_call: TRBV6-1; clone_size: many; d_call: -; cdr3_nt: TGTGCCAGCAGTCTGAATAGGTATAAGGGTTCACCCCTCCACTTT; cdr3_aa: CASSLNRYKGSPLHF
j_call: TRBJ2-7; v_call: TRBV28; clone_size: -; d_call: TRBD1; cdr3_nt: TGTGCCAGCAGAGACAGGGCCCTGACCTACGAGCAGTACTTC; cdr3_aa: CASRDRALTYEQYF
j_call: TRBJ2-5; v_call: TRBV13; clone_size: many; d_call: TRBD1; cdr3_nt: TGTGCCAGCACCCGACAGGGGCTTCAAGAGACCCAGTACTTC; cdr3_aa: CASTRQGLQETQYF
j_call: TRBJ2-1; v_call: TRBV6-2/TRBV6-3; clone_size: -; d_call: TRBD1; cdr3_nt: TGTGCCAGCAGTTACGTTGGGACAGGGGGAGGTAGGGTTATGGTTGAGCAGTTCTTC; cdr3_aa: CASSYVGTGGGRVMVEQFF
j_call: TRBJ1-3; v_call: TRBV15; clone_size: many; d_call: -; cdr3_nt: TGTGCCACCAGCAGCACCGGGTCTGCCTCTGGAAACACCATATATTTT; cdr3_aa: CATSSTGSASGNTIYF
j_call: TRBJ2-5; v_call: TRBV29-1; clone_size: many; d_call: TRBD1; cdr3_nt: TGCAGCGTTAAGTACAGGGGAAACCAAGAGACCCAGTACTTC; cdr3_aa: CSVKYRGNQETQYF
j_call: TRBJ2-7; v_call: TRBV20-1; clone_size: -; d_call: -; cdr3_nt: TGCAGTGCTAGAGATCTCGGTAGCGCGCAAGGGGACGAGCAGTACTTC; cdr3_aa: CSARDLGSAQGDEQYF
j_call: TRBJ1-1; v_call: TRBV3-1; clone_size: few; d_call: -; cdr3_nt: TGTGCCAGCAGCCAACGCGGGGTTCCAACTGAAGCTTTCTTT; cdr3_aa: CASSQRGVPTEAFF
j_call: TRBJ1-5; v_call: TRBV28; clone_size: -; d_call: -; cdr3_nt: TGTGCCAGCAGTTTATTCCTTCAGCCCCAGCATTTT; cdr3_aa: CASSLFLQPQHF
j_call: TRBJ1-1; v_call: TRBV6-1; clone_size: many; d_call: TRBD1; cdr3_nt: TGTGCCAGCAAAGCGATGTCCCCGGGACAGGGAGCTTTCTTT; cdr3_aa: CASKAMSPGQGAFF
j_call: TRBJ2-2; v_call: TRBV7-3; clone_size: many; d_call: TRBD1; cdr3_nt: TGTGCCAGCAGCAGGGGGCGCTTGGACGGGGAGCTGTTTTTT; cdr3_aa: CASSRGRLDGELFF
j_call: TRBJ1-5; v_call: TRBV12-3/TRBV12-4; clone_size: many; d_call: -; cdr3_nt: TGTGCCAGCAGTTTAAGGGGCAGGGTAGTGGATCAGCCCCAGCATTTT; cdr3_aa: CASSLRGRVVDQPQHF
j_call: TRBJ1-1; v_call: TRBV18; clone_size: many; d_call: -; cdr3_nt: TGTGCCAGCTCACCAAGGGCAACCCCTGAAGCTTTCTTT; cdr3_aa: CASSPRATPEAFF
j_call: TRBJ1-1; v_call: TRBV24-1; clone_size: many; d_call: -; cdr3_nt: TGTGCCACCAGTGATGCAGGGGACCATCCTGAAGCTTTCTTT; cdr3_aa: CATSDAGDHPEAFF
j_call: TRBJ2-2; v_call: TRBV9; clone_size: -; d_call: -; cdr3_nt: TGTGCCAGCAGCGTAGCGGGGGCCGGTATCCTAACCGGGGAGCTGTTTTTT; cdr3_aa: CASSVAGAGILTGELFF
j_call: TRBJ2-7; v_call: TRBV30; clone_size: -; d_call: -; cdr3_nt: TGTGCCTGGAGCCCCCGAACAGGGTCCTACGAGCAGTACTTC; cdr3_aa: CAWSPRTGSYEQYF
j_call: TRBJ2-5; v_call: TRBV12-3/TRBV12-4; clone_size: many; d_call: TRBD1; cdr3_nt: TGTGCCAGCAGTTTCCTGGGACAGGGGGTGATAGAGACCCAGTACTTC; cdr3_aa: CASSFLGQGVIETQYF
j_call: TRBJ2-7; v_call: TRBV7-2; clone_size: once; d_call: -; cdr3_nt: TGTGCCAGCATGGAAGCCTACGAGCAGTACTTC; cdr3_aa: CASMEAYEQYF
j_call: TRBJ2-7; v_call: TRBV2; clone_size: -; d_call: TRBD1; cdr3_nt: TGTGCCAGCAGTGAGTCCGGGACAGAAGTTGCCGAGCAGTACTTC; cdr3_aa: CASSESGTEVAEQYF
j_call: TRBJ2-7; v_call: TRBV20-1; clone_size: -; d_call: TRBD2; cdr3_nt: TGCAGTGCTACAGGGAGACTAGCGGGTCCCGAGCAGTACTTC; cdr3_aa: CSATGRLAGPEQYF
j_call: TRBJ2-7; v_call: TRBV20-1; clone_size: few; d_call: -; cdr3_nt: TGCAGTGCTAGAGATTGGCGGCTCTCCTACGAGCAGTACTTC; cdr3_aa: CSARDWRLSYEQYF
j_call: TRBJ1-2; v_call: TRBV30; clone_size: -; d_call: -; cdr3_nt: TGTGCCTGGCAGGGCAGAGCTAACTATGGCTACACCTTC; cdr3_aa: CAWQGRANYGYTF
j_call: TRBJ1-2; v_call: TRBV6-2/TRBV6-3; clone_size: -; d_call: -; cdr3_nt: TGTGCCAGCAGCCCAATCGACAGAAACTCTAACTATGGCTACACCTTC; cdr3_aa: CASSPIDRNSNYGYTF
j_call: TRBJ2-2; v_call: TRBV11-2; clone_size: -; d_call: -; cdr3_nt: TGTGCCAGCAGACCACTGGCAAGGAACACCGGGGAGCTGTTTTTT; cdr3_aa: CASRPLARNTGELFF
j_call: TRBJ1-5; v_call: TRBV6-2/TRBV6-3; clone_size: many; d_call: -; cdr3_nt: TGTGCCAGCAGCCCTCCCGGGGGGCCCTATCAGCCCCAGCATTTT; cdr3_aa: CASSPPGGPYQPQHF
j_call: TRBJ2-5; v_call: TRBV9; clone_size: many; d_call: -; cdr3_nt: TGTGCCAGCAGCGTAGTTGGTGACGAGACCCAGTACTTC; cdr3_aa: CASSVVGDETQYF
j_call: TRBJ1-1; v_call: TRBV5-1; clone_size: few; d_call: -; cdr3_nt: TGCGCCAGCAGCTGGTCGGCCGGGGACACTGAAGCTTTCTTT; cdr3_aa: CASSWSAGDTEAFF
j_call: TRBJ2-6; v_call: TRBV5-1; clone_size: many; d_call: -; cdr3_nt: TGCGCCAGCAGCTTGTTTGGCGATCTTGTTATCTCTGGGGCCAACGTCCTGACTTTC; cdr3_aa: CASSLFGDLVISGANVLTF
j_call: TRBJ2-4; v_call: TRBV27; clone_size: few; d_call: -; cdr3_nt: TGTGCCAGCAAACAGGGTTTAGCCAAAAACATTCAGTACTTC; cdr3_aa: CASKQGLAKNIQYF
j_call: TRBJ2-7; v_call: TRBV3-1; clone_size: -; d_call: -; cdr3_nt: TGTGCCAGCAGCCACTCGAGGGGCGAGCAGTACTTC; cdr3_aa: CASSHSRGEQYF
j_call: TRBJ1-1; v_call: TRBV4-1; clone_size: -; d_call: -; cdr3_nt: TGCGCCAGCAGCCAATTGAGGACTATGAACACTGAAGCTTTCTTT; cdr3_aa: CASSQLRTMNTEAFF
j_call: TRBJ1-2; v_call: TRBV12-5; clone_size: many; d_call: -; cdr3_nt: TGTGCTAGTGGTTTGGTAAAGGGCAACGATGGCTACACCTTC; cdr3_aa: CASGLVKGNDGYTF
j_call: TRBJ1-2; v_call: TRBV6-5; clone_size: many; d_call: -; cdr3_nt: TGTGCCAGCAGTTACGGTGAGGGTGGCTACACCTTC; cdr3_aa: CASSYGEGGYTF
j_call: TRBJ2-5; v_call: TRBV13; clone_size: few; d_call: TRBD1; cdr3_nt: TGTGCCAGCAGCTTGAAATACAGGGGAACTAAAGAGACCCAGTACTTC; cdr3_aa: CASSLKYRGTKETQYF
j_call: TRBJ2-7; v_call: TRBV12-5; clone_size: -; d_call: -; cdr3_nt: TGTGCTAGTGCGGAGCACGTGTTCGAGCAGTACTTC; cdr3_aa: CASAEHVFEQYF
j_call: TRBJ1-5; v_call: TRBV7-2; clone_size: few; d_call: -; cdr3_nt: TGTGCCAGCAGCTTAGGGAGCAGGGTCAATCAGCCCCAGCATTTT; cdr3_aa: CASSLGSRVNQPQHF
j_call: TRBJ2-2; v_call: TRBV27; clone_size: few; d_call: -; cdr3_nt: TGTGCCAGCAGTTTATCGTGGTTCGCGAACACCGGGGAGCTGTTTTTT; cdr3_aa: CASSLSWFANTGELFF
j_call: TRBJ2-4; v_call: TRBV11-2; clone_size: -; d_call: -; cdr3_nt: TGCGCCAGCAGCCAAACGAGCAAAAACATTAAGTACTTC; cdr3_aa: CASSQTSKNIKYF
j_call: TRBJ2-5; v_call: TRBV5-4; clone_size: few; d_call: TRBD2; cdr3_nt: TGTGCCAGCAGCCCGGGGACTAGCGGGGCCCAAGAGACCCAGTACTTC; cdr3_aa: CASSPGTSGAQETQYF
j_call: TRBJ2-7; v_call: TRBV7-3; clone_size: -; d_call: TRBD1; cdr3_nt: TGTGCCAGCAGCTTAGGACAGGGGCTCCCCTACGAGCAGTACTTC; cdr3_aa: CASSLGQGLPYEQYF
j_call: TRBJ1-2; v_call: TRBV28; clone_size: many; d_call: TRBD1; cdr3_nt: TGTGCCAGCACGACAGGGGACTATGGCTACACCTTC; cdr3_aa: CASTTGDYGYTF
j_call: TRBJ1-1; v_call: TRBV10-3; clone_size: -; d_call: -; cdr3_nt: TGTGCCATCAGAGGGTCTCCGGGGCTGACTGAAGCTTTCTTT; cdr3_aa: CAIRGSPGLTEAFF